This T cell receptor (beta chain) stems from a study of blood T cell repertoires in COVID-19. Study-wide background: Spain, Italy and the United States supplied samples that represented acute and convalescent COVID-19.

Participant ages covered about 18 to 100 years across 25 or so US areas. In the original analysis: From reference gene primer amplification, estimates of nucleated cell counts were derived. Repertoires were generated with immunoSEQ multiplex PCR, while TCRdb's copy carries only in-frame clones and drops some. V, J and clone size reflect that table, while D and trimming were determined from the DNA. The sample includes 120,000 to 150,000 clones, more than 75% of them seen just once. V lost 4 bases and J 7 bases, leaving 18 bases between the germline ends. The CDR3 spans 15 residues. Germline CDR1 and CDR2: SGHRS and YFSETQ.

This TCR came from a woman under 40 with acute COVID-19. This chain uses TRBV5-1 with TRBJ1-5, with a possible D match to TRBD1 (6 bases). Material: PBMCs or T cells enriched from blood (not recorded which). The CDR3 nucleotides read TGCGCCAGCAGCCCAACAACCGGGGGGCGGCAGCCCCAGCATTTT. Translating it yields CASSPTTGGRQPQHF. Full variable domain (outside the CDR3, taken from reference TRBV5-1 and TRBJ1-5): KAGVTQTPRYLIKTRGQQVTLSCSPISGHRSVSWYQQTPGQGLQFLFEYFSETQRNKGNFPGRFSGRQFSNSRSEMNVSTLELGDSALYLCASSPTTGGRQPQHFGDGTRLSIL.